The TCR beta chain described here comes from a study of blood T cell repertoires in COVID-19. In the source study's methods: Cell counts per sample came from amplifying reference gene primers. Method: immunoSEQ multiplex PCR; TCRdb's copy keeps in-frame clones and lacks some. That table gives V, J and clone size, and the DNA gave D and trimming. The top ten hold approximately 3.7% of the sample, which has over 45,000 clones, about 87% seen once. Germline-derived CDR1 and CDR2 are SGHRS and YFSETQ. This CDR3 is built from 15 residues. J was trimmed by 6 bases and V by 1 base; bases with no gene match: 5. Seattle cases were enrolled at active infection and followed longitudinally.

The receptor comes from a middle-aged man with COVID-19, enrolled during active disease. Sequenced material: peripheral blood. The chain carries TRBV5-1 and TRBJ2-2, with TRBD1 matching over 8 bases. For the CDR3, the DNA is TGCGCCAGCAGCTTGACGGGGACAGGTGCCGGGGAGCTGTTTTTT. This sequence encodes CASSLTGTGAGELFF.